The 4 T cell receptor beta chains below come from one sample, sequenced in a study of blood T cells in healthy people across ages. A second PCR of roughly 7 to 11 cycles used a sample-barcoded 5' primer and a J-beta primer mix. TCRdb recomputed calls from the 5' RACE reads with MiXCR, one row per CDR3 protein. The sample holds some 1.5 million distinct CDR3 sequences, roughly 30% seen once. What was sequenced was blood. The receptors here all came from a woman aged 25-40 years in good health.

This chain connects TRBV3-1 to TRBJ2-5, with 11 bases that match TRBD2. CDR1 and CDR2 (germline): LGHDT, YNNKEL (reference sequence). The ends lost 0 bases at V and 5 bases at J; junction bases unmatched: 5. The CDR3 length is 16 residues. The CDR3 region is CASSQDSGGAGETQYF. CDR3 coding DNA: TGTGCCAGCAGCCAAGATAGCGGGGGGGCCGGGGAGACCCAGTACTTC.

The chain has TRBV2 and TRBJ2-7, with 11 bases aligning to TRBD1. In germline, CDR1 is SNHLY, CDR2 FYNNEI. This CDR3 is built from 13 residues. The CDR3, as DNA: TGTGCTAGCTACGGACAGGGGGCGAGCGAGCAGTACTTC. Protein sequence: CASYGQGASEQYF.

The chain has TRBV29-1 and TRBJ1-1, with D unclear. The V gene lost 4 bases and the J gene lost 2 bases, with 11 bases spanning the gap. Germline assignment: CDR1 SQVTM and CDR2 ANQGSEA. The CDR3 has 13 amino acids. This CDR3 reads CSVVGRYNTEAFF. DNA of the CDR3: TGCAGCGTTGTTGGCCGCTATAACACTGAAGCTTTCTTT.

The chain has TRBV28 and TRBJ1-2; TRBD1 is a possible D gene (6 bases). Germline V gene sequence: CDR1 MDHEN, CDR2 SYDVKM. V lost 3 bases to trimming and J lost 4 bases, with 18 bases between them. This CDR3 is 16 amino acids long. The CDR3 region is CASSLRGGRHAYGYTF. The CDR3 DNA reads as TGTGCCAGCAGTTTGAGGGGGGGGCGCCATGCCTATGGCTACACCTTC.